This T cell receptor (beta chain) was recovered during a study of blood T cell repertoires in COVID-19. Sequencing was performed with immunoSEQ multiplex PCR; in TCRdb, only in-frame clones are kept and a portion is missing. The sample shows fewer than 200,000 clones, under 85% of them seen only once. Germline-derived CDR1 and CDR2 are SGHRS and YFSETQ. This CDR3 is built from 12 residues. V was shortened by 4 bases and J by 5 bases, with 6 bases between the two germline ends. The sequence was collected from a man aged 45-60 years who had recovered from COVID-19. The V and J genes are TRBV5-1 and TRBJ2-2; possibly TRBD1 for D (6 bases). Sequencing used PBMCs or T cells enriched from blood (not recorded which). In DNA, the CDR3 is TGCGCCAGCAGCCAGGGGACCGGGGAGCTGTTTTTT. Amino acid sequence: CASSQGTGELFF.